This TCR beta chain was sequenced in a study of shared clonotypes between healthy human individuals. In the study overall: Donors had three CD4 naive, three CD4 memory, two CD8 naive and one CD8 memory plate apiece.

Selected positively for CCR7 and CD45RO-negative, naive CD8 cells excluded terminally differentiated effector memory CD45RA+ cells. Adults of Caucasian background living in Nashville, Tennessee made up all donors. The germline V and J ends were trimmed by 0 bases and 0 bases, with 10 bases remaining between them. The length of the CDR3 is 16 residues. CDR1 and CDR2 from the germline V gene are MGHRA and YSYEKL. The authors distributed each subset's genomic DNA evenly over several immunoSEQ plates. Here immunoSEQ multiplex PCR was the method, and the copy in TCRdb shows in-frame clones only, minus some. The sample lists almost 700,000 clones, roughly nine tenths occurring once.

The clonotype originates from a man aged 25 to 40 in good health. The sample comprised naive CD8+ T cells sorted from blood. This chain connects TRBV4-1 to TRBJ2-3, with D possibly matching TRBD1 (6 bases). The CDR3 nucleotides are TGCGCCAGCAGCCAAGAAGGTAGGGGGAGCACAGATACGCAGTATTTT. As protein: CASSQEGRGSTDTQYF.